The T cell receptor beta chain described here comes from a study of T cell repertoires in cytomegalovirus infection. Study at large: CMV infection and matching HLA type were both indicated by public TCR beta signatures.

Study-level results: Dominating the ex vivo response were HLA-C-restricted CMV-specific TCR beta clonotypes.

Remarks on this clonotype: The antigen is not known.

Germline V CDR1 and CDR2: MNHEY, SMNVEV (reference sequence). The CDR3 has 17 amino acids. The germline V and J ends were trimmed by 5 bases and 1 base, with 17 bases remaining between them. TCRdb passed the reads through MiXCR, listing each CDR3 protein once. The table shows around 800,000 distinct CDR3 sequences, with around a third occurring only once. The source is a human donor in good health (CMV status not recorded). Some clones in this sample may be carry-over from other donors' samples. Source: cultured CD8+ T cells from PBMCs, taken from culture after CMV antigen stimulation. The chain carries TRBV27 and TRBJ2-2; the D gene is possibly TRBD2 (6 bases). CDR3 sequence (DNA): TGTGCCAGCAGTATTAGTTCGGGACTTGTGAACACCGGGGAGCTGTTTTTT. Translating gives CASSISSGLVNTGELFF.